Listed below are T cell receptor beta chains from one sample, sequenced in a study of blood T cell repertoires in COVID-19. Data came from immunoSEQ multiplex PCR; TCRdb stores just in-frame clones and leaves some out. This table holds a few hundred thousand clones, 85% found once. The sequencing sample was made of PBMCs or T cells enriched from blood (not recorded which). Receptors were obtained from a man aged 35 to 55 who had recovered from COVID-19. Each CDR3 is given with its conserved first and last residue. D genes are given only for firm matches. Not every row has a clone size; where given, it reads once, few, many or a size class.

J	size	D	V	DNA	CDR3
TRBJ1-5	-	TRBD1	TRBV7-9	TGTGCCAGCAGCCCGTCGGACAGGGGCAATCAGCCCCAGCATTTT	CASSPSDRGNQPQHF
TRBJ2-7	-	TRBD2	TRBV3-1/TRBV3-2	TGTGCCAGCAGCCAAGACCTAGCGGAGTCCTACGAGCAGTACTTC	CASSQDLAESYEQYF
TRBJ2-7	-	TRBD1	TRBV19	TGTGCCACCTCGGACAGGGTGGTAGACGAGCAGTACTTC	CATSDRVVDEQYF
TRBJ1-6	-	-	TRBV7-3	TGTGCCAGCAGCCTACACAGGTATTCAGGTGAACCCCTCCACTTT	CASSLHRYSGEPLHF
TRBJ1-2	once	TRBD1	TRBV6-6	TGTGCCAGCAGTTTAAACGGACAGGGGATGTATGGCTACACCTTC	CASSLNGQGMYGYTF
TRBJ2-7	-	-	TRBV2	TGTGCCAGCAGTGTCGTAGCCTACGAGCAGTACTTC	CASSVVAYEQYF
TRBJ1-5	-	-	TRBV10-2	TGCGCCAGCAGCGAACAGGGTGGGGGCAATCAGCCCCAGCATTTT	CASSEQGGGNQPQHF
TRBJ2-7	-	-	TRBV27	TGTGCCAGCAGGAAAGGACAGCCCTACGAGCAGTACTTC	CASRKGQPYEQYF
TRBJ2-2	-	-	TRBV2	TGTGCCAGCGCTCTAGGTGGAGCGGGCACCGGGGAGCTGTTTTTT	CASALGGAGTGELFF
TRBJ2-3	-	TRBD2	TRBV7-3	TGTGCCAGCAGCTTGACTAGCGGGAGGACAGATACGCAGTATTTT	CASSLTSGRTDTQYF
TRBJ2-7	-	TRBD2	TRBV5-1	TGCGCCAGCAGCTCAGGACTAGCGGGAATCTACGAGCAGTACTTC	CASSSGLAGIYEQYF
TRBJ1-5	once	-	TRBV19	TGTGCCAGTAAACCCCGGGCAGGGAACCAGCCCCAGCATTTT	CASKPRAGNQPQHF
TRBJ1-5	once	TRBD1	TRBV19	TGTGCCAGTAGTCCAGGGACAGGGGTTTGGCAGCCCCAGCATTTT	CASSPGTGVWQPQHF
TRBJ1-1	-	TRBD1	TRBV23-1	TGCGCCAGCAGTGACCGGGACAGGGAAGCTTTCTTT	CASSDRDREAFF
TRBJ2-2	-	-	TRBV12-3/TRBV12-4	TGTGCCAGCAGTTTAGGCGGGGCCGGGGAGCTGTTTTTT	CASSLGGAGELFF
TRBJ1-1	-	-	TRBV4-1	TGCGCCAGCAGCAATATTTATTTACAGTCGAACACTGAAGCTTTCTTT	CASSNIYLQSNTEAFF
TRBJ1-3	-	-	TRBV6-1	TGTGCCAGCAGTGACCCGGGAAACACCATATATTTT	CASSDPGNTIYF
TRBJ2-3	-	TRBD2	TRBV7-2	TGTGCCAGCAGCTTAGCGGCAATAGCGGGTTACACAGATACGCAGTATTTT	CASSLAAIAGYTDTQYF
TRBJ1-2	-	TRBD1	TRBV10-3	TGTGCCATCAGTGAATCACCAAGGACAGGGGTTAACTATGGCTACACCTTC	CAISESPRTGVNYGYTF
TRBJ2-7	few	TRBD2	TRBV7-2	TGTGCCAGCAGCCTTATGAGGTCTGGCGGGAGAAGCGAGCAGTACTTC	CASSLMRSGGRSEQYF
TRBJ2-5	-	TRBD2	TRBV29-1	TGCAGCGCTCGACTAGCGGGAGGTAGTTTTTCTAGAGAGACCCAGTACTTC	CSARLAGGSFSRETQYF
TRBJ2-7	-	-	TRBV20-1	TGCAGTGCTAGCCCGGGGTACGAGCAGTACTTC	CSASPGYEQYF
TRBJ1-2	-	-	TRBV21-1	TGTGCCAGCAGCAATAGAGGGAGGGAACGACAGGGGGACTATGGCTACACCTTC	CASSNRGRERQGDYGYTF
TRBJ1-1	-	-	TRBV30	TGTGCCTGGAGTGTAAACACCCTGCGGACTGAAGCTTTCTTT	CAWSVNTLRTEAFF
TRBJ1-1	-	TRBD1	TRBV28	TGTGCCAGCAGTATATACCAGGGGGCTGACACTGAAGCTTTCTTT	CASSIYQGADTEAFF
TRBJ1-4	few	TRBD1	TRBV19	TGTGCCAGTACCCCTTGGACAGGGAATGAAAAACTGTTTTTT	CASTPWTGNEKLFF
TRBJ2-7	once	TRBD1	TRBV7-2	TGTGCCAGCAGCTTAGTCGCGACAGGGATCTACGAGCAGTACTTC	CASSLVATGIYEQYF
TRBJ2-7	-	-	TRBV19	TGTGCCAGTGGAAGAGGGCTGACGTCGTCCCGATACGAGCAGTACTTC	CASGRGLTSSRYEQYF